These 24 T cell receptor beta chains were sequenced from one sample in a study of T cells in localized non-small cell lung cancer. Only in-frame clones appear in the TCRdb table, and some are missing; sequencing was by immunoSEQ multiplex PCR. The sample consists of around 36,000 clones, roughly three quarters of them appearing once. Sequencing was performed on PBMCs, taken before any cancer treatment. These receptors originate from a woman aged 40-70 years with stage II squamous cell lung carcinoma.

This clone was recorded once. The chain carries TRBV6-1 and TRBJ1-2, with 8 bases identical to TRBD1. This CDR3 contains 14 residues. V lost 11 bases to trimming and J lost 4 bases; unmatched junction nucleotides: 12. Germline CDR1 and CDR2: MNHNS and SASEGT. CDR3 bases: TGTGCCGGCGGGACAGGATCTCTATCCTATGGCTACACCTTC. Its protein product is CAGGTGSLSYGYTF.

CDR3 DNA: TGTGCCAGCAGTTACTTAGGCTCGGGTCTCACAGATACGCAGTATTTT. This translates into CASSYLGSGLTDTQYF. The chain combines TRBV27 with TRBJ2-3; D unresolved. The length of the CDR3 is 16 residues. Trimming took off 4 bases at V and 2 bases at J, with 16 bases between the two ends. The germline gives CDR1 MNHEY, CDR2 SMNVEV (reference sequence).

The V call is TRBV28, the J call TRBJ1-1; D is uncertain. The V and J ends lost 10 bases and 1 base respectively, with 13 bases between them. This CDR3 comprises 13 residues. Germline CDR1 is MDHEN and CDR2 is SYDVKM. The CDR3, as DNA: TGTGCCACCCACCCCCGAGGGAACACTGAAGCTTTCTTT. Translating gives CATHPRGNTEAFF.

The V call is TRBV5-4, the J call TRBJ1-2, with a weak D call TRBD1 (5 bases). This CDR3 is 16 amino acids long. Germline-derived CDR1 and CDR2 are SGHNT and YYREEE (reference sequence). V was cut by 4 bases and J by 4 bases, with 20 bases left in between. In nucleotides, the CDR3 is TGTGCCAGCAGCCTAGGGACCGGGACGGCGTTCTATGGCTACACCTTC. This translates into CASSLGTGTAFYGYTF.

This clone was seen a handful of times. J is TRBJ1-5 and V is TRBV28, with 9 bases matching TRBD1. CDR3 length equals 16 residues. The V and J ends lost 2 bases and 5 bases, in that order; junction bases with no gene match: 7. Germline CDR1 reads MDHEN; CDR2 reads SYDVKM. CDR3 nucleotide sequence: TGTGCCAGCAGTTTAGCCGTACAGGGGGCTCATCAGCCCCAGCATTTT. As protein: CASSLAVQGAHQPQHF.

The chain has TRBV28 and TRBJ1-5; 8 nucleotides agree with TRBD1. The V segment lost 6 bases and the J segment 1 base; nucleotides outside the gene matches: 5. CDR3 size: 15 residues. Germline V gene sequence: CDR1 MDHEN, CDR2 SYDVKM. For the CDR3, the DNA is TGTGCCAGCAGCCATCAGGGGGCCAGCAATCAGCCCCAGCATTTT. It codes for CASSHQGASNQPQHF.

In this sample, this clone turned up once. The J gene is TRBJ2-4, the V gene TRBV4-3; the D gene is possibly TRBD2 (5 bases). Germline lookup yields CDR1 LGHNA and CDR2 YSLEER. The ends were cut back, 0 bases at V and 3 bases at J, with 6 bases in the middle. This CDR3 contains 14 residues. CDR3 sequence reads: CASSQDRDKNIQYF. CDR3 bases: TGCGCCAGCAGCCAAGATCGGGACAAAAACATTCAGTACTTC.

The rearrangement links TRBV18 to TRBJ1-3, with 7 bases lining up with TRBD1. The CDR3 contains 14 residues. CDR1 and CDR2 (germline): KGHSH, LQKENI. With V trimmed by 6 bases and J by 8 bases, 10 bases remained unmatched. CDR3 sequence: CASSTRTGEDTIYF. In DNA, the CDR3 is TGTGCCAGCTCGACTCGTACAGGGGAGGACACCATATATTTT. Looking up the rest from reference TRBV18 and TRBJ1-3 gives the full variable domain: NAGVMQNPRHLVRRRGQEARLRCSPMKGHSHVYWYRQLPEEGLKFMVYLQKENIIDESGMPKERFSAEFPKEGPSILRIQQVVRGDSAAYFCASSTRTGEDTIYFGEGSWLTVV.

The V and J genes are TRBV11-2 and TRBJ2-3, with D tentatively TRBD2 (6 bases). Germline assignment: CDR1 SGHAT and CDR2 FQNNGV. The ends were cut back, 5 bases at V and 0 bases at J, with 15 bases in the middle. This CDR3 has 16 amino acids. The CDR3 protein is CASSHPDYYSTDTQYF. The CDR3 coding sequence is TGTGCCAGCAGCCATCCGGACTATTATAGCACAGATACGCAGTATTTT.

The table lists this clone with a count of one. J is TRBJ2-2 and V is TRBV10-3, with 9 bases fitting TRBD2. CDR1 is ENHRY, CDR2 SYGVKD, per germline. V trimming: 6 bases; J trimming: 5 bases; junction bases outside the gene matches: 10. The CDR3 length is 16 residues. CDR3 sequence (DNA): TGTGCCATCAGACCGACGCGGGGGGGCGGAACCGGGGAGCTGTTTTTT. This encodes CAIRPTRGGGTGELFF.

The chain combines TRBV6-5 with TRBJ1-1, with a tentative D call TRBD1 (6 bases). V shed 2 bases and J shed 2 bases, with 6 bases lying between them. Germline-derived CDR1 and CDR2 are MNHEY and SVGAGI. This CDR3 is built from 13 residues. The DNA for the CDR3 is TGTGCCAGCAGTTACGGGGGCAACACTGAAGCTTTCTTT. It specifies CASSYGGNTEAFF.

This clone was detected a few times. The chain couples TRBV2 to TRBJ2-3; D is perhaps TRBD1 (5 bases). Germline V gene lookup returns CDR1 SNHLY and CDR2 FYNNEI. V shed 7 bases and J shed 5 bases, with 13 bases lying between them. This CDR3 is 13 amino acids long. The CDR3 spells CASTDSLVDTQYF. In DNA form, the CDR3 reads TGTGCCAGCACAGACAGCCTGGTAGATACGCAGTATTTT.

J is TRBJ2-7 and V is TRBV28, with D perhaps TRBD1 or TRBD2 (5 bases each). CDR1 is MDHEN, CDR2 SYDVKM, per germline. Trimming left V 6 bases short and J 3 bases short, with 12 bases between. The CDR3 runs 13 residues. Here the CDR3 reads CASRTGADYEQYF. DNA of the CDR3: TGTGCCAGCAGAACCGGGGCGGACTACGAGCAGTACTTC.

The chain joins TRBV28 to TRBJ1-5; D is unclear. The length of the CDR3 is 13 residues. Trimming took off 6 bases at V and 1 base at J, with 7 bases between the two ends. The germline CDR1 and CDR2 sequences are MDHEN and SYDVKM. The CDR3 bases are TGTGCCAGCAGCGACGTAAGCAATCAGCCCCAGCATTTT. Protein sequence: CASSDVSNQPQHF.

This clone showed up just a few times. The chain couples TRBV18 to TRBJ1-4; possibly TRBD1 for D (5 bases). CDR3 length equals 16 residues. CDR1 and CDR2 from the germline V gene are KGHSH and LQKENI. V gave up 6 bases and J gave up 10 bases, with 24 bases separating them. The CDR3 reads CASSNGEERGLGKLFF. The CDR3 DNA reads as TGTGCCAGCTCTAACGGGGAGGAACGGGGCCTCGGAAAACTGTTTTTT.

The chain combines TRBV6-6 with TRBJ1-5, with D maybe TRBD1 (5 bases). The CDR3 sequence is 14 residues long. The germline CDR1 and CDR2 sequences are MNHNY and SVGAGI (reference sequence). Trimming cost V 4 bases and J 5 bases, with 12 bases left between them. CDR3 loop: CASSSRATDQPQHF. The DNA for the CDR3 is TGTGCCAGCAGTTCCAGGGCTACTGATCAGCCCCAGCATTTT.

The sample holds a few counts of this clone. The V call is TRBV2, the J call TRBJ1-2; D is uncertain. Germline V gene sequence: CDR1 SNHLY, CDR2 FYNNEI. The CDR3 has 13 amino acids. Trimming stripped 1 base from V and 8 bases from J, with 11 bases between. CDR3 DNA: TGTGCCAGCAGTGAAGGCCGCCACGTGGGCTACACCTTC. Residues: CASSEGRHVGYTF.

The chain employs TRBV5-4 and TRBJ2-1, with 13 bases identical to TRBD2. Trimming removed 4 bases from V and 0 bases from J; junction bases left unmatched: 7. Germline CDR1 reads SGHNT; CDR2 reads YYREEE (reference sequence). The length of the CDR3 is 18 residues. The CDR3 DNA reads TGTGCCAGCAGCCTCCTCCGACTAGCGGGGGGCTCCTACAATGAGCAGTTCTTC. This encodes CASSLLRLAGGSYNEQFF.

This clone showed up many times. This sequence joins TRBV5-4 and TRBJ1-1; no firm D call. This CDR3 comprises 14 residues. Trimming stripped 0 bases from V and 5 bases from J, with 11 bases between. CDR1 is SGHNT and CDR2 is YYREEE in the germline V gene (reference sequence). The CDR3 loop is CASSLVGVETEAFF. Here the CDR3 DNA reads TGTGCCAGCAGCTTGGTCGGGGTGGAGACTGAAGCTTTCTTT.

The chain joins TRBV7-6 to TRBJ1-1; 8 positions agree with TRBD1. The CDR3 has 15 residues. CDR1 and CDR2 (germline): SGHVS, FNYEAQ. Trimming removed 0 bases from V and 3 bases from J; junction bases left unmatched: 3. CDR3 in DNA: TGTGCCAGCAGCTTAGCGCAGGGGGCGGACACTGAAGCTTTCTTT. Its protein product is CASSLAQGADTEAFF.

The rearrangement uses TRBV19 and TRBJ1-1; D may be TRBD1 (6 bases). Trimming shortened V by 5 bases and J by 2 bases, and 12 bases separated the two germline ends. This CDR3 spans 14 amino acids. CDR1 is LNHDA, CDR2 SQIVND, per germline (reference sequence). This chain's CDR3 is CASSLAGVNTEAFF. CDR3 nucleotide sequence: TGTGCCAGTAGTCTGGCAGGGGTTAACACTGAAGCTTTCTTT.

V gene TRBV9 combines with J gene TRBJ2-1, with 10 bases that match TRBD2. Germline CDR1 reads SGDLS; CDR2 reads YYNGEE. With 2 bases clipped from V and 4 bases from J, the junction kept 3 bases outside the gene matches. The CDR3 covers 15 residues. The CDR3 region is CASSVELAGYNEQFF. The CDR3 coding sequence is TGTGCCAGCAGCGTTGAACTAGCGGGATACAATGAGCAGTTCTTC.

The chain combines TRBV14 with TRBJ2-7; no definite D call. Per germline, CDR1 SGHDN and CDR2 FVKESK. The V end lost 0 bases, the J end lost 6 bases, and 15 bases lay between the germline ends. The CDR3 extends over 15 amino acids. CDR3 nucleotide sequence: TGTGCCAGCAGCCAAGATATAGGGATGCTTGTCGAGCAGTACTTC. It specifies CASSQDIGMLVEQYF.

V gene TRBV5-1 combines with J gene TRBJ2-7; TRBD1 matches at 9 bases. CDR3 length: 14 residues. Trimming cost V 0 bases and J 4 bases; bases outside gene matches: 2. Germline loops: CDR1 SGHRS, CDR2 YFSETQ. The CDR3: CASSLDRGLYEQYF. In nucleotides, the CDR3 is TGCGCCAGCAGCTTGGACAGGGGGCTGTACGAGCAGTACTTC.